This T cell receptor (beta chain) stems from a study of spatial heterogeneity in lung cancer. The overall study: A unique TCR and UMI combination showed up more than ten times in raw reads, on average.

Time point denoted: sample taken at primary tumor resection. Sequencing covered unsorted whole RNA taken from tumor, nontumor lung or frozen PBMC. The germline CDR1 and CDR2 sequences are SGHAT and FQDESV (reference sequence). With V trimmed by 1 base and J by 1 base, 1 base remained unmatched. The CDR3 consists of 15 residues. Every molecule of TCR cDNA had its own unique molecular identifier. Each CDR3 protein gets one entry after TCRdb re-called the 5' RACE reads with MiXCR. The sample records about 80,000 distinct CDR3 sequences, 15% to 25% being singletons. The TCR was taken from a male donor with early-stage non-small cell lung cancer. The sample was PBMCs, taken at surgery. The gene calls are TRBV11-1 and TRBJ2-5, with 9 bases aligning to TRBD2. CDR3 sequence: CASSLGLAAQETQYF. The CDR3 coding sequence is TGTGCCAGCAGCTTAGGACTAGCGGCCCAAGAGACCCAGTACTTC.